These T cell receptor beta chains were read from a single sample in a study of T cell responses to AZD1222 COVID-19 vaccine. Method: immunoSEQ multiplex PCR; TCRdb's copy keeps in-frame clones and lacks some. In the table there are around 130,000 clones, 80% to 90% of which are singletons. The sample was peripheral blood, taken on day 0 of AZD1222 vaccination. These receptors were taken from an adult in good health. The CDR3 runs from the conserved cysteine through the conserved F or W.

j_gene: TRBJ2-3; v_gene: TRBV29-1; CDR3aa: CSAGPSSTDTQYF
j_gene: TRBJ2-7; v_gene: TRBV20-1; CDR3aa: CSASRTGVDEQYF
j_gene: TRBJ2-2; v_gene: TRBV27; CDR3aa: CASSLSPLTGETGELFF
j_gene: TRBJ1-2; v_gene: TRBV12-5; CDR3aa: CASGLVSGTAALNYGYTF
j_gene: TRBJ2-3; v_gene: TRBV7-2; CDR3aa: CASSPTGVGDTQYF
j_gene: TRBJ2-1; v_gene: TRBV4-3; CDR3aa: CASSPGPGTGFNEQFF
j_gene: TRBJ2-5; v_gene: TRBV12-5; CDR3aa: CASGLGTSGRSETQYF
j_gene: TRBJ2-7; v_gene: TRBV19; CDR3aa: CASSIDARGQNSYEQYF
j_gene: TRBJ1-1; v_gene: TRBV4-2; CDR3aa: CASGQGQVTEAFF
j_gene: TRBJ1-5; v_gene: TRBV14; CDR3aa: CASSQDFRGPHQPQHF
j_gene: TRBJ1-2; v_gene: TRBV5-8; CDR3aa: CASSIGGRGYGYTF
j_gene: TRBJ1-4; v_gene: TRBV4-2; CDR3aa: CASSPGTGIEKLFF
j_gene: TRBJ2-1; v_gene: TRBV12-5; CDR3aa: CASGLVRSEQFF
j_gene: TRBJ1-4; v_gene: TRBV20-1; CDR3aa: CSVEQNEKLFF
j_gene: TRBJ1-4; v_gene: TRBV20-1; CDR3aa: CSAEGREKLFF
j_gene: TRBJ2-5; v_gene: TRBV6-5; CDR3aa: CASRGDSSGTTQYF
j_gene: TRBJ1-3; v_gene: TRBV6-5; CDR3aa: CASRSGNTIYF
j_gene: TRBJ2-1; v_gene: TRBV27; CDR3aa: CASSLHSGRIYNEQFF
j_gene: TRBJ1-1; v_gene: TRBV7-9; CDR3aa: CASSLEVETEAFF
j_gene: TRBJ1-1; v_gene: TRBV7-9; CDR3aa: CASSPNFSGRWAFF
j_gene: TRBJ1-1; v_gene: TRBV30; CDR3aa: CAWDTHYTEAFF
j_gene: TRBJ1-4; v_gene: TRBV3-1/TRBV3-2; CDR3aa: CASSHQGSGEKLFF